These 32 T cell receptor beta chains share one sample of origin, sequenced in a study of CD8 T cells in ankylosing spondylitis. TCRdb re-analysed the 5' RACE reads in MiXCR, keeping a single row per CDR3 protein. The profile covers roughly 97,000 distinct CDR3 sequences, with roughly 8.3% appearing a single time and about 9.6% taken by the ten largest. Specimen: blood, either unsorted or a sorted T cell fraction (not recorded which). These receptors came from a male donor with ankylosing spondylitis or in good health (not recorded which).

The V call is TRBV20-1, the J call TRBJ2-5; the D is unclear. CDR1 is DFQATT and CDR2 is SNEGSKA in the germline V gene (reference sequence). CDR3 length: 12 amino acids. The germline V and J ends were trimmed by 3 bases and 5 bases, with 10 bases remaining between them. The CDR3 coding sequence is TGCAGTGCTAGCTCTCGCCGGGAGACCCAGTACTTC. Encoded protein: CSASSRRETQYF.

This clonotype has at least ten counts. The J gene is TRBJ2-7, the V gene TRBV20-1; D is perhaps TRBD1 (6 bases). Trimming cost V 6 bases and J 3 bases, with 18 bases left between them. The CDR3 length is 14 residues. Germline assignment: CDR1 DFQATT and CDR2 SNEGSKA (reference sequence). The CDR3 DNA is TGCAGTGCCATCGGACAGTACCTCGTCTACGAGCAGTACTTC. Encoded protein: CSAIGQYLVYEQYF.

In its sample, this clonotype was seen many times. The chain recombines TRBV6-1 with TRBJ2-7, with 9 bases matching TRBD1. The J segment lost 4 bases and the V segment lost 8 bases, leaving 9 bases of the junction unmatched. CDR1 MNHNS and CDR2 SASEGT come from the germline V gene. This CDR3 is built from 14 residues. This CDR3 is CASGTGTGLYEQYF. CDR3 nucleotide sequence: TGTGCCAGCGGGACCGGGACAGGGCTTTACGAGCAGTACTTC.

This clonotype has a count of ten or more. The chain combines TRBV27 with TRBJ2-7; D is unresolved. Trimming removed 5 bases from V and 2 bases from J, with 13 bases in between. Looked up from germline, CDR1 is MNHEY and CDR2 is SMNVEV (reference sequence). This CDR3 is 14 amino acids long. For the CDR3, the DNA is TGTGCCAGCAGTCGACCAGGTTTGGCCTACGAGCAGTACTTC. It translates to CASSRPGLAYEQYF.

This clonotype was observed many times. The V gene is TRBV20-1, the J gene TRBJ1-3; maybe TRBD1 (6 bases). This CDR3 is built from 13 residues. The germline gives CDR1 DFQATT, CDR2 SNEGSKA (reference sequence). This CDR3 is CSIRGITGNTIYF. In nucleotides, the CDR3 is TGCAGCATTAGGGGGATTACTGGAAACACCATATATTTT.

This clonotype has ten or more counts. CDR3 residues: CASARDSVSYNEQFF. The CDR3 nucleotides are TGTGCTAGTGCCAGGGACAGCGTAAGCTACAATGAGCAGTTCTTC. The genes are TRBV12-5 and TRBJ2-1, with TRBD1 identical over 7 bases. CDR3 length: 15 amino acids. V gave up 7 bases and J gave up 3 bases; unmatched junction bases: 9. The germline V gene has CDR1 LGHNT and CDR2 FRNRAP.

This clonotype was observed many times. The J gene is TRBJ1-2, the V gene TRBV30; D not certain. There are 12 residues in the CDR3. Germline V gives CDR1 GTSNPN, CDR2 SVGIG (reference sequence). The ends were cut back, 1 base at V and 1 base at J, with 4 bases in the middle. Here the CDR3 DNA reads TGTGCCTGGAGTGGGGTTAACTATGGCTACACCTTC. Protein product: CAWSGVNYGYTF. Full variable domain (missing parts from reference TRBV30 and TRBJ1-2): SQTIHQWPATLVQPVGSPLSLECTVEGTSNPNLYWYRQAAGRGLQLLFYSVGIGQISSEVPQNLSASRPQDRQFILSSKKLLLSDSGFYLCAWSGVNYGYTFGSGTRLTVV.

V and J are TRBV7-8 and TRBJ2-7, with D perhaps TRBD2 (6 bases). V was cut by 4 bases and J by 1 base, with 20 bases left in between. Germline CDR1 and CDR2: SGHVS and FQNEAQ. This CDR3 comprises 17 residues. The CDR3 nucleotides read TGTGCCAGCAGCTCAATCACCCTGGGGGACTTGTCCTACGAGCAGTACTTC. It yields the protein CASSSITLGDLSYEQYF.

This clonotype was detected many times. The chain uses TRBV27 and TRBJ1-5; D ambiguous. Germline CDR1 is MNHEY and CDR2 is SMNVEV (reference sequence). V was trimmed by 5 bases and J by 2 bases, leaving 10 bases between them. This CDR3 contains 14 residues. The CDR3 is CASSTSGGNQPQHF. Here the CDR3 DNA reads TGTGCCAGCAGTACCTCCGGGGGCAATCAGCCCCAGCATTTT.

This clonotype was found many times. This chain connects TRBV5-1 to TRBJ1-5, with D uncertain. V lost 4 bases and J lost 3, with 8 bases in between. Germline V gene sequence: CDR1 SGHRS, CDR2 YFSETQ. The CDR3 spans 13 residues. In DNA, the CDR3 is TGCGCCAGCAGCACCACAACCAATCAGCCCCAGCATTTT. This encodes CASSTTTNQPQHF.

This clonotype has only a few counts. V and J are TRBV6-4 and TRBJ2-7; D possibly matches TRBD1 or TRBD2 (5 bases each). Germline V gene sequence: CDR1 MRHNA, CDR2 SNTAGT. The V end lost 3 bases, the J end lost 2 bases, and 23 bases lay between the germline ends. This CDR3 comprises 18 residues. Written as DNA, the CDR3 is TGTGCCAGCAGTGATTCAGCAACCACGAGCCGGGGCCCCTACGAGCAGTACTTC. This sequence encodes CASSDSATTSRGPYEQYF.

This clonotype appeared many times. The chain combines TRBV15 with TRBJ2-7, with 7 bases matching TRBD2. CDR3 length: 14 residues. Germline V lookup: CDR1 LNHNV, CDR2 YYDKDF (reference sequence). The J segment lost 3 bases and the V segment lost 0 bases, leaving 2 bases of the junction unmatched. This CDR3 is CATSREREIYEQYF. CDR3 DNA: TGTGCCACCAGCAGAGAGCGGGAGATCTACGAGCAGTACTTC.

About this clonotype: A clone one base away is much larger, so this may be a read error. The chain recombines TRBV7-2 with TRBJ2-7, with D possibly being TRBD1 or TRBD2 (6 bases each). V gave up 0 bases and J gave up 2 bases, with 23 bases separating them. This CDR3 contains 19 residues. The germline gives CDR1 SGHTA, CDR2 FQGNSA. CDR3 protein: CASSLAVGQRARGAYEQYF. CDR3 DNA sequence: TGTGCCAGCAGCTTAGCGGTAGGACAGCGGGCTAGGGGAGCCTACGAGCAGTACTTC. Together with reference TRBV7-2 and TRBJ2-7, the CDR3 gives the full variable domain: GAGVSQSPSNKVTEKGKDVELRCDPISGHTALYWYRQSLGQGLEFLIYFQGNSAPDKSGLPSDRFSAERTGGSVSTLTIQRTQQEDSAVYLCASSLAVGQRARGAYEQYFGPGTRLTVT.

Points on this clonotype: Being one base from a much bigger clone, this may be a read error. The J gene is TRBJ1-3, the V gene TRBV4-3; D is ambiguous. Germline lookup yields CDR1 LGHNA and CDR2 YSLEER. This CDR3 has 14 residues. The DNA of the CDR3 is TGCGCCGGCAGCCAAGTAGGCTCTGGAAACACCATATATTTT. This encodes CAGSQVGSGNTIYF.

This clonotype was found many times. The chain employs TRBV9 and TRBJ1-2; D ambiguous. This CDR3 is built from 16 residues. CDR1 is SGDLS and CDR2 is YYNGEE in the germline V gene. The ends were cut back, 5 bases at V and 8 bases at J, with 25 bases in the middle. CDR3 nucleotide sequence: TGTGCCAGCAGTCCGGGTCGGACGGCGACGGTTGAAGGCTACACCTTC. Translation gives CASSPGRTATVEGYTF.

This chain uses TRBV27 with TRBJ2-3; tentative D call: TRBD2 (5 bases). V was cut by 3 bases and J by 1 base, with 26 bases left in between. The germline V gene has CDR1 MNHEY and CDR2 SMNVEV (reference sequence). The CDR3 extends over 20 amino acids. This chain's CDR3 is CASSFRAGGWSSSGTDTQYF. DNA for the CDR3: TGTGCCAGCAGTTTCCGGGCAGGAGGTTGGAGCTCCTCTGGCACAGATACGCAGTATTTT.

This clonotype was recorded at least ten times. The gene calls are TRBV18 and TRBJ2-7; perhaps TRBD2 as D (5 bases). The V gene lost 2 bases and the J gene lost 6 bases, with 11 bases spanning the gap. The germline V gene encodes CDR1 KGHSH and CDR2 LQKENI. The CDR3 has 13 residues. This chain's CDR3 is CASSPTSEGEQYF. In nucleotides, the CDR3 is TGTGCCAGCTCACCAACGAGCGAGGGCGAGCAGTACTTC.

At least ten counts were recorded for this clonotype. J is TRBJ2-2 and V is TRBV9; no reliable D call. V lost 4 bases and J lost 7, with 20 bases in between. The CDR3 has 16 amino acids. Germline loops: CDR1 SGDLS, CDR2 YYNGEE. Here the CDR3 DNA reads TGTGCCAGCAGCCCAAGTAGCCCCAGGTCGGGCGGGGAGCTGTTTTTT. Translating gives CASSPSSPRSGGELFF.

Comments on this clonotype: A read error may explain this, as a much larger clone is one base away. The CDR3 DNA follows: TGTGCCAGCAGTTACTCCTGGGAGGCCCAGTACTTC. This codes for CASSYSWEAQYF. The rearrangement uses TRBV6-5 and TRBJ2-5; tentative D call: TRBD2 (6 bases). V was cut by 0 bases and J by 9 bases, with 8 bases left in between. CDR3 length equals 12 residues. Germline V gene lookup returns CDR1 MNHEY and CDR2 SVGAGI.

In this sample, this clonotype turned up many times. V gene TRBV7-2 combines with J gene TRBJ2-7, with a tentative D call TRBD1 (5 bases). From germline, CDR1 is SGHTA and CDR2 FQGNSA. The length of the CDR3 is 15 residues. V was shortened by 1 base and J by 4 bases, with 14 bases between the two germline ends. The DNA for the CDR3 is TGTGCCAGCAGCTTAGTGGCAGGGCCGGCATACGAGCAGTACTTC. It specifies CASSLVAGPAYEQYF.

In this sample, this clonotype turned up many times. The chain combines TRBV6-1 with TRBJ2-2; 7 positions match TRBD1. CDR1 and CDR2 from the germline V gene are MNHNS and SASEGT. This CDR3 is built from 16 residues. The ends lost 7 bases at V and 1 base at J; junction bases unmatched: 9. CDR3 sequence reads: CASIPTGTVNTGELFF. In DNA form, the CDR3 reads TGTGCCAGCATCCCGACCGGGACAGTGAACACCGGGGAGCTGTTTTTT.

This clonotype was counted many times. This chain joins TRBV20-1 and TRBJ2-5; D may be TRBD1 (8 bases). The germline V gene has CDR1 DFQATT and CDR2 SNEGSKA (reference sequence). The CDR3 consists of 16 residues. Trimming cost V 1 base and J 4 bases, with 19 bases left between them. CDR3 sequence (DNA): TGCAGTGCTAGAGGGGGGCCGGACAGGGAGGGAGAGACCCAGTACTTC. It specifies CSARGGPDREGETQYF.

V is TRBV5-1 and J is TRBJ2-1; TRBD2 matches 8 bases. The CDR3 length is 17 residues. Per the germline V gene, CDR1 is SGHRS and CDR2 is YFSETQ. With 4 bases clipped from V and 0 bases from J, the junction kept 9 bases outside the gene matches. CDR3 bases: TGCGCCAGCAGCCCCTGGACTAGCAAGAGCTCCTACAATGAGCAGTTCTTC. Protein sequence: CASSPWTSKSSYNEQFF.

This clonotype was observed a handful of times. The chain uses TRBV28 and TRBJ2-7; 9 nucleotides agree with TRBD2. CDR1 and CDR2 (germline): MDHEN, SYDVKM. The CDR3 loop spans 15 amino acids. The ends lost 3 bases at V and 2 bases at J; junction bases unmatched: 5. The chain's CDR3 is CASSFRSGGTYEQYF. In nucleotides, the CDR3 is TGTGCCAGCAGTTTCCGTAGCGGGGGTACCTACGAGCAGTACTTC.

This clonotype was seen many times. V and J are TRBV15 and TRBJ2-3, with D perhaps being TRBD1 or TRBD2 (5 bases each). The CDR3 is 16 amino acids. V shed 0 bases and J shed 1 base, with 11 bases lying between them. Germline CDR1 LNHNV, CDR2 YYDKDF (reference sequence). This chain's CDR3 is CATSREARGRTDTQYF. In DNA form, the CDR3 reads TGTGCCACCAGCAGAGAAGCTCGGGGCCGCACAGATACGCAGTATTTT.

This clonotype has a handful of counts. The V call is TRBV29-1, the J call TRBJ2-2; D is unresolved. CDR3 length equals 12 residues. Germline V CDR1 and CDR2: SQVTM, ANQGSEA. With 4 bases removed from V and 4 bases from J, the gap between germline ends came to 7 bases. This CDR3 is CSVAYITGELFF. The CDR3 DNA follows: TGCAGCGTTGCGTATATCACCGGGGAGCTGTTTTTT.

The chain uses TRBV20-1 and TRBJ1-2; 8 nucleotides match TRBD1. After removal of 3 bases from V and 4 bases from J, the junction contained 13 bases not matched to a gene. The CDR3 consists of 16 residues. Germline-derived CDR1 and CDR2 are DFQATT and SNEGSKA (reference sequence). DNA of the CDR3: TGCAGTGCTAGGCCATATACAGGGGGTAAGGTCTATGGCTACACCTTC. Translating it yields CSARPYTGGKVYGYTF.

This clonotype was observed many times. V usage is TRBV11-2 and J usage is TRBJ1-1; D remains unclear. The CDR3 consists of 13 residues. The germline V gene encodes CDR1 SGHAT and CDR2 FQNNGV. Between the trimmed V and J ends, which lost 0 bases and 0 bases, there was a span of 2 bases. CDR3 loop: CASSLDLNTEAFF. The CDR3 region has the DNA TGTGCCAGCAGCTTAGATTTGAACACTGAAGCTTTCTTT.

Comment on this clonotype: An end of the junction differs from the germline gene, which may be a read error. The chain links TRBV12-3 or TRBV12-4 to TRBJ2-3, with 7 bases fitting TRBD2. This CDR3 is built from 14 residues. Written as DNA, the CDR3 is TGTGCCAGCAGTTTGAGCGGGACCACAGATAGGCAGTATTTT. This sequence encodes CASSLSGTTDRQYF.

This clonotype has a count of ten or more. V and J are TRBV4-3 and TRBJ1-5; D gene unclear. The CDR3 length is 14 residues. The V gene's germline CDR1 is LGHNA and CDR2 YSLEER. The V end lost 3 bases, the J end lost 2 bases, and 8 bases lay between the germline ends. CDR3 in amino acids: CASSHGGGNQPQHF. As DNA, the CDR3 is TGCGCCAGCAGCCACGGAGGAGGCAATCAGCCCCAGCATTTT.

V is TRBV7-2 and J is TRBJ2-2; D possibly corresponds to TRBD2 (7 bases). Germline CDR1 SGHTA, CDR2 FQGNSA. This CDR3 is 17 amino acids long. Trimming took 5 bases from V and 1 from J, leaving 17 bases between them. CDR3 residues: CASSPRRGARNTGELFF. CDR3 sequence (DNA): TGTGCCAGCAGCCCACGTCGGGGGGCGCGGAACACCGGGGAGCTGTTTTTT.

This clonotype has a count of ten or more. CDR3 in DNA: TGTGCCAGCACGCGCAGCTCCTACGAGCAGTACTTC. Translation gives CASTRSSYEQYF. This sequence joins TRBV2 and TRBJ2-7; D is uncertain. The CDR3 consists of 12 residues. V lost 7 bases to trimming and J lost 0 bases, with 7 bases between them. Germline V gene data show CDR1 as SNHLY and CDR2 as FYNNEI.